This T cell receptor beta chain was sequenced for a study of T cells in Graves' hyperthyroidism and ophthalmopathy. This clonotype was seen a few times. Germline V gives CDR1 MDHEN, CDR2 SYDVKM. The CDR3 length is 16 residues. With 3 bases removed from V and 0 bases from J, the gap between germline ends came to 12 bases. RNA transcripts provided the source from which TCR beta CDR3 regions were amplified. RT-PCR in the first round (using the HTBI primer set) targeted the TCR CDR3. TCRdb ran MiXCR on the multiplex PCR reads and lists one entry per CDR3 protein. The profile shows around 430,000 distinct CDR3 sequences, under 15% of them singletons.

The V gene is TRBV28, the J gene TRBJ1-3; D is possibly TRBD1 (5 bases). Sample: blood. The source of this sequence is a woman aged 25 to 45 with Graves' hyperthyroidism. The chain's CDR3 is CASSFGRVNSGNTIYF. CDR3 DNA sequence: TGTGCCAGCAGTTTTGGCAGGGTGAACTCTGGAAACACCATATATTTT.